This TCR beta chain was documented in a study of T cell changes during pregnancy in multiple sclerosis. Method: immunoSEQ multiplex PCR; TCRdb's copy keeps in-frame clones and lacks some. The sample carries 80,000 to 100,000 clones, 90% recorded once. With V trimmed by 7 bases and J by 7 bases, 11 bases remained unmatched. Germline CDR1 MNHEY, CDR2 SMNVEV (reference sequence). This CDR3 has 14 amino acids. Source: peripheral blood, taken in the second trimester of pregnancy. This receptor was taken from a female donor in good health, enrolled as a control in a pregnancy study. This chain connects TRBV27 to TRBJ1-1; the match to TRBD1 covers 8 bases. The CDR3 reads CASKTVGQGFEAFF. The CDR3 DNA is TGTGCCAGCAAAACGGTAGGACAGGGCTTTGAAGCTTTCTTT.